This T cell receptor beta chain was retrieved from a study of cytomegalovirus exposure and HLA in healthy donors. Turning to the study itself: The study's early data release held roughly 91 million unique TCRs from HLA-typed donors.

A note on this clone: What it recognizes is unknown.

Findings of the study overall: The classifier, whose performance was assessed in both the original and validation cohorts, reportedly diagnosed cytomegalovirus status with high specificity and sensitivity. Cytomegalovirus association was assigned to approximately 160 TCR beta chains.

PCR was performed using 60 Vbeta and 13 Jbeta primers. The assay was immunoSEQ multiplex PCR, and TCRdb's table has in-frame clones only and misses some. The sample shows 160,000 or so clones, roughly 80% of them seen only once. The sequenced sample consisted of PBMCs. The receptor's source is a woman in her twenties or thirties in good health and CMV-seropositive.

DNA for the CDR3: TGCGCCAGCAGCCAAGGCCTAGCGGGGGGGCATGAGTACGAGCAGTACTTC. Translated: CASSQGLAGGHEYEQYF. This chain uses TRBV4-3 with TRBJ2-7; 12 nucleotides agree with TRBD2. The CDR3 spans 17 residues. From germline, CDR1 is LGHNA and CDR2 YSLEER. Trimming took 1 base from V and 4 from J; bases not matched to a gene: 8.